This T cell receptor (beta chain) appears in the sequencing data of a study of patients and donors after allogeneic stem cell transplantation (dated by TCRdb to the early 2020s). For CDR1 and CDR2, the germline V gene lists MGHRA and YSYEKL. CDR3 length: 17 amino acids, cysteine to phenylalanine. Solely the CDR3 DNA is kept, with 51 bases framed from the first base. From V the trimming removes 0 bases and from J it removes 7 bases, while the gene matches leave 10 bases of the junction unaccounted for. The library came from RT-PCR. Data came from a NextSeq 550. TCRdb cleaned the public reads at Q25 with fastp, built clones with MiXCR and kept in-frame beta chains. Rows merge per CDR3 protein into single entries with the most common DNA and genes. The sample yields about a million distinct CDR3 sequences; about 20% were counted once. The biggest ten clones account for 6% of the sample. This clonotype was found a few times. What antigen it recognizes has not been identified. No much larger clone exists at a distance of one base, and base qualities are not known.

The chain links TRBV4-1 with TRBJ2-3, and 10 junction bases match TRBD1. Sequencing input: blood, either unsorted or a sorted T cell fraction (not recorded which). The sequence came from a human donor who was either an allogeneic HSCT recipient or a stem cell or donor lymphocyte infusion donor (not recorded which). It is not recorded whose cells these are; they may come from a transplant donor. Read as DNA, the sequence is TGCGCCAGCAGCCAAGACCACTCGGGACAGGGGTTGAATACGCAGTATTTT. It encodes CASSQDHSGQGLNTQYF.